This TCR beta chain was retrieved from a study of blood T cell repertoires in COVID-19. Clones were read by immunoSEQ multiplex PCR, and TCRdb kept only the in-frame ones, dropping some. The sample yields roughly 70,000 clones, approximately 90% seen once. The CDR3 loop spans 14 amino acids. V trimming: 6 bases; J trimming: 7 bases; junction bases outside the gene matches: 8. Germline loops: CDR1 SGHDN, CDR2 FVKESK. The TCR was taken from a human donor in a cohort sampled during active COVID-19. The chain employs TRBV14 and TRBJ1-5, with 8 bases aligning to TRBD1. Sequencing was done on a sample of peripheral blood. The CDR3, as DNA: TGTGCCAGCAGTCGGACAGGGCTAAGGCAGCCCCAGCATTTT. Its translation: CASSRTGLRQPQHF.